The present TCR beta chain was sequenced within a study of brain T cells in children with intractable seizures. General study findings and limits: Absence of clones before surgery may stem from lower sequencing depth. Only CDR3 sequence similarity suggested viral specificity, without known HCMV serostatus.

Only cases whose brain tissue showed the highest T cell transcript signatures were sequenced. Patients received at least one anti-epileptic drug before surgery. TCRdb's copy holds only in-frame clones and misses some; the assay was immunoSEQ multiplex PCR. The sample contains 110,000 or so clones, 94% of which appear only once. Concerning this clone itself: Its target is unknown.

Trimming removed 8 bases at V and 6 bases at J, with 17 bases between. Germline-derived CDR1 and CDR2 are MDHEN and SYDVKM. The CDR3 is 14 residues long. The sample was peripheral blood, taken at surgery. The genes are TRBV28 and TRBJ2-1, with no clear D. The sequence came from a boy under two years old with hemimegalencephaly and intractable seizures. The CDR3 loop reads CASVSRARGNEQFF. CDR3 DNA sequence: TGTGCCAGCGTATCCCGGGCCCGCGGCAATGAGCAGTTCTTC.